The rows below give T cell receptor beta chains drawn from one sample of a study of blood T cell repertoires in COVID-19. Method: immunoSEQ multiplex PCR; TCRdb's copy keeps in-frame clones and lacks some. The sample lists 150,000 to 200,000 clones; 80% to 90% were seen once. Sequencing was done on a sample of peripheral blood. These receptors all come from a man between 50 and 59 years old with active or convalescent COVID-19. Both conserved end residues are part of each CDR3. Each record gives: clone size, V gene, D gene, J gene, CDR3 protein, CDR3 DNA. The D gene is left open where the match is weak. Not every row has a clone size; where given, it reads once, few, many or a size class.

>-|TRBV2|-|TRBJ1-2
CASRTYGGYGYTF
TGTGCCAGCAGGACATATGGGGGGTATGGCTACACCTTC
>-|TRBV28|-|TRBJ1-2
CASSSPSRDYGYTF
TGTGCCAGCAGTTCACCGAGCAGGGACTATGGCTACACCTTC
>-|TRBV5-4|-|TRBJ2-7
CASSQIGTPYEQYF
TGTGCCAGCAGCCAAATCGGGACACCCTACGAGCAGTACTTC
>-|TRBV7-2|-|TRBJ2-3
CASSLGANGADTQYF
TGTGCCAGCAGCTTAGGGGCAAACGGCGCAGATACGCAGTATTTT
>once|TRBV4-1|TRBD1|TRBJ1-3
CTSSQDDRVGNTIYF
TGCACCAGCAGCCAAGATGACAGGGTAGGAAACACCATATATTTT
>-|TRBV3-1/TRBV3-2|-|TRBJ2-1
CASSQEEFSLDSYNEQFF
TGTGCCAGCAGCCAAGAAGAATTTTCGCTAGACTCCTACAATGAGCAGTTCTTC
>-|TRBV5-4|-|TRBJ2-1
CASSRTNSGGYNEQFF
TGTGCCAGCAGCAGGACCAATAGCGGAGGATACAATGAGCAGTTCTTC
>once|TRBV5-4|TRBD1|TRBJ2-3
CASSLVGQGTDTQYF
TGTGCCAGCAGCTTGGTGGGACAGGGCACAGATACGCAGTATTTT
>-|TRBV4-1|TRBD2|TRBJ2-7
CASSQAGGPYEQYF
TGCGCCAGCAGCCAGGCGGGGGGCCCCTACGAGCAGTACTTC
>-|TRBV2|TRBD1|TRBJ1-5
CASSKEGGQGHNQPQHF
TGTGCCAGCAGTAAAGAGGGGGGACAGGGCCACAATCAGCCCCAGCATTTT
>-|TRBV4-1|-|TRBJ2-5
CASSPGHWQETQYF
TGCGCCAGCAGCCCAGGACACTGGCAAGAGACCCAGTACTTC
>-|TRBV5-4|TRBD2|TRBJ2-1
CASSLLYNFKGGGDNEQFF
TGTGCCAGCAGCTTGTTGTATAATTTTAAAGGCGGGGGGGACAATGAGCAGTTCTTC
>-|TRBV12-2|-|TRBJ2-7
CASRLAPTSGGPGEQYF
TGTGCAAGTCGCTTAGCGCCGACTAGCGGGGGGCCTGGCGAGCAGTACTTC
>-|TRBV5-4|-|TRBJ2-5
CASSLQGYQETQYF
TGTGCCAGCAGCTTGCAGGGGTACCAAGAGACCCAGTACTTC